Sequencing of this T cell receptor (beta chain) was carried out in a study of shared clonotypes between healthy human individuals. At the level of the study: CD4 naive and memory got three plates each, CD8 naive two, CD8 memory one. Study-level findings and limits: Generally, estimated richness proved larger in naive subsets than it did in memory subsets. Despite large depth, rarefaction showed incomplete sorted-subset sequencing. Sampling covered nothing but blood. Tissue TCR repertoires likely differ from those found in blood.

Clones were sequenced by immunoSEQ multiplex PCR, and TCRdb holds only the in-frame ones, with some missing. Of more than 2,000,000 clones detected, approximately 90% appear once; the ten largest clones hold about 0.13%. CDR3 length: 15 amino acids. CDR1 is LNHDA, CDR2 SQIVND, per germline (reference sequence). The V segment lost 7 bases and the J segment 4 bases; nucleotides outside the gene matches: 7. About this clone itself: Its antigen is still unknown.

The sequence derives from a man aged 18 to 35 in good health. What was sequenced was naive CD4+ T cells sorted from blood. Subset here: CD45RA+ positively selected. J is TRBJ2-1 and V is TRBV19; 10 bases are shared with TRBD2. CDR3 DNA: TGTGCCAGTAAATCTGGGACTAGCGCTTACAATGAGCAGTTCTTC. Protein: CASKSGTSAYNEQFF.